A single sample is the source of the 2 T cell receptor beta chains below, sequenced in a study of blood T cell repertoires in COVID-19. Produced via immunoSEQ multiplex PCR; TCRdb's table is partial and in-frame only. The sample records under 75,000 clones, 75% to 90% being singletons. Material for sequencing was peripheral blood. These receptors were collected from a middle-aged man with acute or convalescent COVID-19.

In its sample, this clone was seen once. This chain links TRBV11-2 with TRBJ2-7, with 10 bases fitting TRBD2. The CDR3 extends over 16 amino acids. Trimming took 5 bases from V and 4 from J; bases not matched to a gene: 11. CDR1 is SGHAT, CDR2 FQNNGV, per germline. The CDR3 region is CASSPQAGGPSYEQYF. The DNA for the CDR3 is TGTGCCAGCAGCCCTCAAGCGGGAGGGCCTTCGTACGAGCAGTACTTC.

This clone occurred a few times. This chain's CDR3 is CASSRDRLNTEAFF. The CDR3 DNA reads TGTGCCAGCTCACGGGACAGATTAAACACTGAAGCTTTCTTT. The rearrangement joins TRBV18 to TRBJ1-1; 7 bases agree with TRBD1. The germline V gene has CDR1 KGHSH and CDR2 LQKENI. Trimming at V came to 4 bases and at J to 2 bases, leaving 4 bases not matched to a gene. This CDR3 has 14 residues. Combining the CDR3 with reference TRBV18 and TRBJ1-1 gives the whole variable domain NAGVMQNPRHLVRRRGQEARLRCSPMKGHSHVYWYRQLPEEGLKFMVYLQKENIIDESGMPKERFSAEFPKEGPSILRIQQVVRGDSAAYFCASSRDRLNTEAFFGQGTRLTVV.